The text below deals with one T cell receptor beta chain. Its antigen is as yet unknown. TCRdb reprocessed the PCR reads via MiXCR. The sample has 24,000 or so clones, approximately 23% seen once. The data originate from a study of metastatic and nonmetastatic thyroid tumors. There were no patients who had received any treatment before thyroid surgery. V dropped 1 base and J dropped 0 bases, with 12 bases sitting between them. Germline lookup yields CDR1 MDHEN and CDR2 SYDVKM. The CDR3 is 16 residues long. Study-level points and caveats: Across blood and tumor, TCR beta diversity in malignant thyroid tumors was reportedly significantly higher than in benign nodules.

The sample taken for sequencing was tumor tissue. This TCR was sampled from a female donor with papillary thyroid cancer or a benign thyroid nodule (not recorded which). Some clones in this sample may be carry-over from other donors' samples. This chain connects TRBV28 to TRBJ1-1, with D possibly being TRBD1 (5 bases). CDR3 bases: TGTGCCAGCAGTTTATCCCTGCGGGGGTTGAACACTGAAGCTTTCTTT. Its translation: CASSLSLRGLNTEAFF.